This T cell receptor beta chain was captured in a study of blood T cell repertoires in COVID-19. Overall study: T cells, B-cell-depleted T cells, or PBMCs supplied cDNA or gDNA.

In the original analysis: Estimation of nucleated cell counts relied on the amplification of reference gene primers. Produced via immunoSEQ multiplex PCR; TCRdb's table is partial and in-frame only. D and trimming were read from the DNA, whereas the V and J calls and clone size are those reported in that table. The data show some 100,000 clones, roughly 77% seen once. The sequence was obtained from a human donor in a cohort sampled during active COVID-19. Material for sequencing was peripheral blood.

The CDR3 coding sequence is TGTGCCAGTAGTGATCAGGGGCAATCCAATCAGCCCCAGCATTTT. Encoded protein: CASSDQGQSNQPQHF. The chain recombines TRBV19 with TRBJ1-5; D is possibly TRBD1 (6 bases). CDR3 size: 15 residues. CDR1 and CDR2 (germline): LNHDA, SQIVND (reference sequence). V was cut by 5 bases and J by 3 bases, with 14 bases left in between.